What follows are 15 T cell receptor beta chains derived from one specimen sequenced in a study of T cells after posttransplantation cyclophosphamide. Treatment was busulfan-fludarabine conditioning, a marrow graft, and cyclophosphamide on days +3 and +4. Measured with immunoSEQ multiplex PCR; TCRdb has only the in-frame clones, and not every one. Of approximately 16,000 clones listed, roughly 81% are singletons. Here the sequenced sample was CD8+ T cells sorted from PBMCs, taken 1,900 to 2,000 days after a stem cell transplant with posttransplant cyclophosphamide. The receptors originated from a female patient aged 40 to 55 who received an allogeneic stem cell transplant from a related donor, was CMV-positive, and had no GVHD. The graft donor may have given rise to some T cells.

This clone was seen more than once but under ten times. The V call is TRBV7-7, the J call TRBJ2-1, with D maybe TRBD1 (6 bases). The CDR3 sequence is 12 residues long. V lost 5 bases to trimming and J lost 9 bases, with 11 bases between them. CDR1 and CDR2 (germline): SSHAT, FNYEAQ (reference sequence). DNA of the CDR3: TGTGCCAGCAGCGACGGACAGCTTGAGCAGTTCTTC. Its translation is CASSDGQLEQFF.

CDR3: CASSYSAGGNQPQHF. CDR3 bases: TGTGCCAGCAGTTACTCAGCAGGGGGTAATCAGCCCCAGCATTTT. The chain has TRBV6-5 and TRBJ1-5, with 7 bases matching TRBD1. The CDR3 consists of 15 residues. The junction had 3 bases not matched to a gene; V was cut back by 0 bases and J by 4 bases. Germline CDR1 is MNHEY and CDR2 is SVGAGI.

The rearrangement uses TRBV5-1 and TRBJ1-1; possible D gene TRBD1, 5 bases. V gave up 3 bases and J gave up 0 bases, with 15 bases separating them. This CDR3 is built from 16 residues. CDR1 SGHRS and CDR2 YFSETQ come from the germline V gene. CDR3 sequence (DNA): TGCGCCAGCAGCTCCCGGGGGAGGCAAATGAACACTGAAGCTTTCTTT. Amino acid sequence: CASSSRGRQMNTEAFF.

This clone rates as medium-sized. The chain couples TRBV4-1 to TRBJ2-2, with D perhaps TRBD1 (5 bases). Trimming removed 3 bases from V and 3 bases from J, with 5 bases in between. Germline CDR1 and CDR2: MGHRA and YSYEKL. This CDR3 spans 13 amino acids. Here the CDR3 DNA reads TGCGCCAGCAGCCAGACAGACACCGGGGAGCTGTTTTTT. Protein product: CASSQTDTGELFF.

This clone has only a few counts. This rearrangement joins TRBV29-1 to TRBJ2-1; the match to TRBD1 covers 11 bases. The CDR3 contains 13 residues. Germline-derived CDR1 and CDR2 are SQVTM and ANQGSEA. The V and J ends lost 6 bases and 3 bases, in that order; junction bases with no gene match: 1. The CDR3 DNA follows: TGCAGCGTAGGGACAGGGGGCTACAATGAGCAGTTCTTC. This sequence encodes CSVGTGGYNEQFF.

This clone has a handful of counts. CDR3 DNA sequence: TGTGCCAGCAGTACATCGCCCCCAGGGGATGGTGGAAACACCATATATTTT. Translated: CASSTSPPGDGGNTIYF. V is TRBV27 and J is TRBJ1-3; maybe TRBD1 (6 bases). CDR1 is MNHEY and CDR2 is SMNVEV in the germline V gene (reference sequence). Trimming took 5 bases from V and 3 from J, leaving 20 bases between them. The CDR3 extends over 17 amino acids.

This clone is deemed medium-sized. This chain joins TRBV4-1 and TRBJ2-3, with a weak D call TRBD2 (5 bases). Trimming removed 1 base from V and 4 bases from J, with 6 bases in between. Germline V gives CDR1 MGHRA, CDR2 YSYEKL. This CDR3 spans 13 amino acids. The DNA of the CDR3 is TGCGCCAGCAGCCAAGTGGAGGCAGATACGCAGTATTTT. Translating it yields CASSQVEADTQYF.

The chain recombines TRBV5-4 with TRBJ2-7; TRBD1 matches 7 bases. The CDR3 consists of 13 residues. V dropped 4 bases and J dropped 2; count of bases not matched to a gene: 3. CDR1 and CDR2 (germline): SGHNT, YYREEE (reference sequence). This chain's CDR3 is CASSAGTAYEQYF. DNA for the CDR3: TGTGCCAGCAGCGCTGGGACAGCCTACGAGCAGTACTTC.

The chain recombines TRBV7-8 with TRBJ2-3, with 9 bases that match TRBD2. Trimming at V came to 0 bases and at J to 2 bases, leaving 6 bases not matched to a gene. This CDR3 is built from 17 residues. Germline CDR1 SGHVS, CDR2 FQNEAQ. The CDR3 is CASSLAREGPNTDTQYF. The CDR3 DNA follows: TGTGCCAGCAGCTTAGCGCGGGAGGGACCAAACACAGATACGCAGTATTTT.

The chain is built from TRBV10-3 and TRBJ2-7; 9 bases map to TRBD1. The CDR3 runs to 14 residues. The V gene end was trimmed by 1 base and the J gene end by 2 bases; junction bases not matched to a gene: 0. In germline, CDR1 is ENHRY, CDR2 SYGVKD. This chain's CDR3 is CAISEWDRAYEQYF. The CDR3 DNA reads as TGTGCCATCAGTGAGTGGGACAGGGCCTACGAGCAGTACTTC.

The V and J genes are TRBV27 and TRBJ2-7, with D possibly TRBD2 on 6 matching bases. This CDR3 is built from 15 residues. Germline lookup yields CDR1 MNHEY and CDR2 SMNVEV (reference sequence). Trimming shortened V by 3 bases and J by 0 bases, and 12 bases separated the two germline ends. CDR3 nucleotides: TGTGCCAGCAGTTTTGGACGGGGGAACTCCTACGAGCAGTACTTC. Translation: CASSFGRGNSYEQYF.

V is TRBV27 and J is TRBJ2-7, with a tentative D call TRBD1 (5 bases). Trimming left V 8 bases short and J 2 bases short, with 13 bases between. The length of the CDR3 is 13 residues. Germline CDR1 MNHEY, CDR2 SMNVEV (reference sequence). The CDR3 DNA reads TGTGCCAGCTGGGGTCAGGGCCCCTACGAGCAGTACTTC. Translating it yields CASWGQGPYEQYF.

The chain links TRBV5-1 to TRBJ2-7, with TRBD1 matching 7 bases. CDR1 is SGHRS, CDR2 YFSETQ, per germline. This CDR3 region has 14 residues. With V trimmed by 5 bases and J by 6 bases, 11 bases remained unmatched. The CDR3 DNA is TGCGCCAGCAGGGAAAACGGACAGGCCTGCGAGCAGTACTTC. Translation: CASRENGQACEQYF.

The V and J genes are TRBV4-3 and TRBJ2-1, with TRBD1 as a possible D gene (5 bases). The length of the CDR3 is 16 residues. The ends were cut back, 1 base at V and 5 bases at J, with 15 bases in the middle. CDR1 LGHNA and CDR2 YSLEER come from the germline V gene. This CDR3 reads CASSQVGLTANNEQFF. The CDR3 nucleotides read TGCGCCAGCAGCCAAGTGGGCTTGACAGCCAACAATGAGCAGTTCTTC.

V gene TRBV5-4 combines with J gene TRBJ2-7, with 9 bases that match TRBD1. Germline V CDR1 and CDR2: SGHNT, YYREEE (reference sequence). There are 15 residues in the CDR3. Trimming cost V 1 base and J 5 bases; bases outside gene matches: 7. CDR3 region: CASSLFGDRDDEQYF. The CDR3 DNA sequence: TGTGCCAGCAGCTTGTTTGGGGACAGGGATGACGAGCAGTACTTC.